These 27 T cell receptor beta chains were sequenced from one sample in a study of shared clonotypes between healthy human individuals. TCRdb keeps only in-frame clones here, not all; method: immunoSEQ multiplex PCR. The sample shows about 1.1 million clones, approximately 80% of them seen only once. The sequenced sample consisted of memory CD4+ T cells from PBMCs. Subset defined: CD45RA-negative fraction. The origin of the receptors is a young man in good health. Some clones in this sample may be carry-over from other donors' samples.

The chain is built from TRBV28 and TRBJ1-5; D might be TRBD1 (5 bases). The CDR3 sequence is 13 residues long. Trimming removed 7 bases from V and 5 bases from J, with 12 bases in between. CDR1 and CDR2 (germline): MDHEN, SYDVKM. CDR3 sequence (DNA): TGTGCCAGCACGGGCAGGGCTGATCAGCCCCAGCATTTT. This codes for CASTGRADQPQHF. Complete variable domain (other parts from reference TRBV28 and TRBJ1-5): DVKVTQSSRYLVKRTGEKVFLECVQDMDHENMFWYRQDPGLGLRLIYFSYDVKMKEKGDIPEGYSVSREKKERFSLILESASTNQTSMYLCASTGRADQPQHFGDGTRLSIL.

V and J are TRBV19 and TRBJ2-6; D not resolved. CDR1 is LNHDA, CDR2 SQIVND, per germline (reference sequence). The V end was cut by 2 bases, the J end by 0 bases, with 8 bases between. CDR3 size: 16 residues. The DNA of the CDR3 is TGTGCCAGTAGTATATTTAAACTCTCTGGGGCCAACGTCCTGACTTTC. Its translation is CASSIFKLSGANVLTF.

This chain links TRBV5-1 with TRBJ2-1, with a possible D match to TRBD1 (5 bases). The CDR3 is 14 amino acids. V was shortened by 0 bases and J by 8 bases, with 12 bases between the two germline ends. In germline, CDR1 is SGHRS, CDR2 YFSETQ. The CDR3 spells CASSLGQGGYEQFF. The CDR3 nucleotides read TGCGCCAGCAGCTTGGGGCAGGGCGGTTATGAGCAGTTCTTC.

V usage is TRBV7-3 and J usage is TRBJ2-2; D is perhaps TRBD1 (6 bases). The CDR3 is 14 residues long. Germline V gene lookup returns CDR1 SGHTA and CDR2 FQGTGA. The V and J ends lost 5 bases and 1 base respectively, with 8 bases between them. The CDR3 here is CASSVQGNTGELFF. As DNA, the CDR3 is TGTGCCAGCAGCGTACAGGGGAACACCGGGGAGCTGTTTTTT. Full variable domain (rest looked up from reference TRBV7-3 and TRBJ2-2): GAGVSQTPSNKVTEKGKYVELRCDPISGHTALYWYRQSLGQGPEFLIYFQGTGAADDSGLPNDRFFAVRPEGSVSTLKIQRTERGDSAVYLCASSVQGNTGELFFGEGSRLTVL.

This chain uses TRBV28 with TRBJ2-7, with unresolved D. The CDR3 spans 12 residues. CDR1 and CDR2 (germline): MDHEN, SYDVKM. Trimming shortened V by 6 bases and J by 2 bases, and 8 bases separated the two germline ends. CDR3 bases: TGTGCCAGCAGGTCGAGCACCTACGAGCAGTACTTC. The encoded protein is CASRSSTYEQYF.

The CDR3 is CASTPGTSGRTDTQYF. CDR3 nucleotides: TGTGCCAGCACCCCCGGGACTAGCGGGAGGACAGATACGCAGTATTTT. The rearrangement uses TRBV2 and TRBJ2-3, with TRBD2 matching over 15 bases. Unmatched junction bases numbered 5, after V lost 7 bases and J lost 3 bases. The CDR3 is made up of 16 amino acids. Germline CDR1 reads SNHLY; CDR2 reads FYNNEI. The full variable domain, its missing parts supplied by reference TRBV2 and TRBJ2-3, is EPEVTQTPSHQVTQMGQEVILRCVPISNHLYFYWYRQILGQKVEFLVSFYNNEISEKSEIFDDQFSVERPDGSNFTLKIRSTKLEDSAMYFCASTPGTSGRTDTQYFGPGTRLTVL.

The chain employs TRBV6-1 and TRBJ1-1; TRBD1 matches 7 bases. The germline V gene has CDR1 MNHNS and CDR2 SASEGT. With V trimmed by 7 bases and J by 5 bases, 7 bases remained unmatched. The CDR3 contains 13 residues. As DNA, the CDR3 is TGTGCCAGCAAGCCAGGGGGTGGGACTGAAGCTTTCTTT. This encodes CASKPGGGTEAFF.

The chain joins TRBV7-2 to TRBJ2-3; TRBD1 is a possible D gene (5 bases). The V end lost 6 bases, the J end lost 9 bases, and 22 bases lay between the germline ends. Germline V gene lookup returns CDR1 SGHTA and CDR2 FQGNSA. The CDR3 is 15 residues long. Here the CDR3 DNA reads TGTGCCAGCAGGGCCAGGGAAGGTTTGTATGGCACGCAGTATTTT. As protein: CASRAREGLYGTQYF.

This chain joins TRBV6-5 and TRBJ1-3; D call uncertain. CDR1 and CDR2 (germline): MNHEY, SVGAGI. This CDR3 has 11 amino acids. Trimming cost V 10 bases and J 7 bases, with 11 bases left between them. The CDR3 loop reads CATFGFNTIYF. The CDR3 DNA sequence: TGTGCCACCTTCGGGTTTAACACCATATATTTT.

This chain connects TRBV7-8 to TRBJ2-5; D is tentatively TRBD1 or TRBD2 (6 bases each). V was shortened by 4 bases and J by 2 bases, with 17 bases between the two germline ends. The germline CDR1 and CDR2 sequences are SGHVS and FQNEAQ. The CDR3 runs to 16 residues. The CDR3 reads CASSSPPRGGQETQYF. The DNA for the CDR3 is TGTGCCAGCAGCTCCCCCCCCAGGGGAGGACAAGAGACCCAGTACTTC.

This rearrangement joins TRBV20-1 to TRBJ2-3; D is unclear. This CDR3 is built from 11 residues. The V end was cut by 4 bases, the J end by 12 bases, with 14 bases between. Germline values: CDR1 DFQATT, CDR2 SNEGSKA (reference sequence). This CDR3 is CSAKTFRSQYF. CDR3 DNA: TGCAGTGCTAAGACGTTTCGCTCTCAGTATTTT.

This chain links TRBV5-6 with TRBJ1-3, with no clear D. V was trimmed by 2 bases and J by 4 bases, leaving 16 bases between them. Germline V lookup: CDR1 SGHDT, CDR2 YYEEEE. This CDR3 region has 16 residues. CDR3 in DNA: TGTGCCAGCAGCTTATCCGGCGGGGATCCCGGAAACACCATATATTTT. Its translation: CASSLSGGDPGNTIYF.

V usage is TRBV9 and J usage is TRBJ2-5; D is possibly TRBD2 (6 bases). From germline, CDR1 is SGDLS and CDR2 YYNGEE. There are 14 residues in the CDR3. V was clipped by 1 base and J by 5 bases, with 12 bases between them. The CDR3 region is CASSVNSGSETQYF. CDR3 coding DNA: TGTGCCAGCAGCGTAAACTCCGGGAGTGAGACCCAGTACTTC.

The DNA of the CDR3 is TGTGCCAGCAGCGCAGGAGGACAGGGAGGCTACGAGCAGTACTTC. It encodes CASSAGGQGGYEQYF. V gene TRBV9 combines with J gene TRBJ2-7, with 8 bases aligning to TRBD1. The ends lost 3 bases at V and 3 bases at J; junction bases unmatched: 8. The germline gives CDR1 SGDLS, CDR2 YYNGEE. The length of the CDR3 is 15 residues.

The J gene is TRBJ1-5, the V gene TRBV11-2; D not resolved. V lost 3 bases, J lost 4 bases, and 7 bases lay in between. Germline CDR1 and CDR2: SGHAT and FQNNGV. This CDR3 has 13 residues. The DNA of the CDR3 is TGTGCCAGCAGCTTGATGGCTAATCAGCCCCAGCATTTT. Protein product: CASSLMANQPQHF.

The gene calls are TRBV27 and TRBJ1-1, with 7 bases that match TRBD1. J gave up 1 base and V 4 bases, and 3 bases lay outside the gene matches. The CDR3 contains 14 residues. Germline V gives CDR1 MNHEY, CDR2 SMNVEV (reference sequence). Here the CDR3 DNA reads TGTGCCAGCAGTTGGCGGACAGGGAACACTGAAGCTTTCTTT. Protein sequence: CASSWRTGNTEAFF.

This clone was detected only once. The V and J genes are TRBV7-3 and TRBJ2-3, with 12 nucleotides matching TRBD2. The CDR3 consists of 15 residues. V lost 5 bases to trimming and J lost 3 bases; unmatched junction nucleotides: 3. From germline, CDR1 is SGHTA and CDR2 FQGTGA. In DNA, the CDR3 is TGTGCCAGCAGCCAGACTAGCGGGAGTACAGATACGCAGTATTTT. Translated, it gives CASSQTSGSTDTQYF.

This clone showed up just a few times. The chain employs TRBV5-6 and TRBJ1-3; the D is unclear. The CDR3 contains 15 residues. V was trimmed by 2 bases and J by 0 bases, leaving 9 bases between them. Germline V gives CDR1 SGHDT, CDR2 YYEEEE. The CDR3 reads CASSFRRSSGNTIYF. DNA of the CDR3: TGTGCCAGCAGCTTTAGACGGAGCTCTGGAAACACCATATATTTT.

The genes are TRBV11-1 and TRBJ2-7; D not resolved. Germline V gene data show CDR1 as SGHAT and CDR2 as FQDESV (reference sequence). Trimming shortened V by 5 bases and J by 2 bases, and 13 bases separated the two germline ends. The CDR3 consists of 14 residues. The CDR3 coding sequence is TGTGCCAGCAGCCTTGACCGCGTGCCCTACGAGCAGTACTTC. This sequence encodes CASSLDRVPYEQYF. The whole variable domain, filled in from reference TRBV11-1 and TRBJ2-7, reads EAEVAQSPRYKITEKSQAVAFWCDPISGHATLYWYRQILGQGPELLVQFQDESVVDDSQLPKDRFSAERLKGVDSTLKIQPAELGDSAMYLCASSLDRVPYEQYFGPGTRLTVT.

V usage is TRBV9 and J usage is TRBJ2-5, with D hard to call. CDR3 size: 15 residues. The ends were cut back, 4 bases at V and 2 bases at J, with 15 bases in the middle. From germline, CDR1 is SGDLS and CDR2 YYNGEE. CDR3 nucleotide sequence: TGTGCCAGCAGCTCGAGGACCAGCCCGCAAGAGACCCAGTACTTC. Amino acid sequence: CASSSRTSPQETQYF.

The rearrangement links TRBV2 to TRBJ1-4, with D unresolved. V gave up 6 bases and J gave up 10 bases, with 15 bases separating them. The CDR3 totals 13 residues. CDR1 and CDR2 from the germline V gene are SNHLY and FYNNEI. CDR3 region: CASSPGLVGKLFF. CDR3 sequence (DNA): TGTGCCAGCAGCCCCGGACTGGTCGGAAAACTGTTTTTT.

The rearrangement joins TRBV11-3 to TRBJ2-7, with 7 bases matching TRBD1. Trimming took 0 bases from V and 6 from J; bases not matched to a gene: 5. Germline loops: CDR1 SGHNT, CDR2 YENEEA. The CDR3 sequence is 14 residues long. The CDR3 loop reads CASSLEPTGREQYF. For the CDR3, the DNA is TGTGCCAGCAGCTTAGAACCGACAGGGCGCGAGCAGTACTTC.

The rearrangement links TRBV5-4 to TRBJ2-2; D is unresolved. This CDR3 is 14 amino acids long. Trimming removed 3 bases at V and 2 bases at J, with 8 bases between. The germline CDR1 and CDR2 sequences are SGHNT and YYREEE (reference sequence). The CDR3 is CASSSNRNTGELFF. CDR3 in DNA: TGTGCCAGCAGCTCCAACAGAAACACCGGGGAGCTGTTTTTT.

This rearrangement joins TRBV7-9 to TRBJ1-1, with TRBD1 matching over 8 bases. Germline values: CDR1 SEHNR, CDR2 FQNEAQ (reference sequence). The CDR3 loop spans 15 amino acids. J lost 10 bases, V lost 5 bases, and 15 bases had no gene match. The CDR3 nucleotides read TGTGCCAGCAGCCGGACTACCGGACAGGGTTTTATAGCTTTCTTT. Its translation is CASSRTTGQGFIAFF.

About this clone: Germline and junction disagree at one end, which may indicate a read error. V and J are TRBV7-2 and TRBJ1-3; 8 bases fit TRBD1. CDR3 size: 12 residues. Per the germline V gene, CDR1 is SGHTA and CDR2 is FQGNSA. CDR3 protein: CASSLVGTGDNF. CDR3 nucleotides: TGTGCCAGCAGCCTCGTGGGGACAGGCGACAATTTT.

As to this clone: Other DNA sequences in the sample encode the same CDR3. The J gene is TRBJ2-7, the V gene TRBV28; D remains ambiguous. The germline gives CDR1 MDHEN, CDR2 SYDVKM. Trimming left V 5 bases short and J 2 bases short, with 7 bases between. This CDR3 contains 12 residues. The CDR3 protein is CASSLRAYEQYF. The CDR3 region has the DNA TGTGCCAGCAGTCTCAGAGCCTACGAGCAGTACTTC.

The CDR3 protein is CASSSGTGVSTNEKLFF. The CDR3 nucleotides read TGCGCCAGCAGCTCTGGGACAGGGGTGTCCACTAATGAAAAACTGTTTTTT. The chain combines TRBV5-1 with TRBJ1-4; 10 nucleotides line up with TRBD1. The CDR3 sequence is 17 residues long. CDR1 is SGHRS and CDR2 is YFSETQ in the germline V gene. The J segment lost 2 bases and the V segment lost 3 bases, leaving 7 bases of the junction unmatched.